This TCR beta chain was sequenced for a study of T cell changes during pregnancy in multiple sclerosis. V gave up 2 bases and J gave up 10 bases; unmatched junction bases: 10. The CDR3 length is 16 residues. Per germline, CDR1 MRHNA and CDR2 SNTAGT. The assay was immunoSEQ multiplex PCR, and TCRdb's table has in-frame clones only and misses some. The data show tens of thousands of clones, with about 96% seen just once and about 0.92% held by the top ten. This chain uses TRBV6-4 with TRBJ2-1; 11 nucleotides agree with TRBD2. Sequences were derived from peripheral blood, sampled in the second trimester of pregnancy. This TCR came from a female donor with multiple sclerosis, enrolled in a pregnancy study. CDR3 coding DNA: TGTGCCAGCAGTGACCTTTCTAGCGGGGGGCAAGGGGAGCAGTTCTTC. It encodes CASSDLSSGGQGEQFF.